Each of the 30 T cell receptor beta chains below was sequenced from the same sample in a study of blood T cells in healthy people across ages. It was with a sample-barcoded 5' primer and a J-beta primer mix that a second PCR of about 7 to 12 cycles was run. MiXCR, run by TCRdb on the 5' RACE reads, gives a single entry per CDR3 protein. Of 660,000 or so distinct CDR3 sequences in the sample, around three fifths were seen once. The specimen was blood. Source of these receptors: a man aged 55-75 years in good health.

This clonotype appeared a few times. The chain is built from TRBV6-5 and TRBJ2-3; 7 bases are a match to TRBD1. Germline CDR1 reads MNHEY; CDR2 reads SVGAGI. The CDR3 contains 16 residues. The junction had 9 bases not matched to a gene; V was cut back by 2 bases and J by 4 bases. The CDR3 sequence: CASSYAGGNGADTQYF. CDR3 DNA sequence: TGTGCCAGCAGTTACGCAGGGGGTAACGGCGCAGATACGCAGTATTTT.

This clonotype was counted at least ten times. The chain employs TRBV27 and TRBJ2-3; D is ambiguous. Looked up from germline, CDR1 is MNHEY and CDR2 is SMNVEV (reference sequence). Trimming took 4 bases from V and 5 from J, leaving 7 bases between them. The CDR3 has 12 amino acids. The CDR3 loop reads CASSSLGDTQYF. Here the CDR3 DNA reads TGTGCCAGCAGTTCCCTGGGAGATACGCAGTATTTT.

The chain carries TRBV18 and TRBJ2-1, with a tentative D call TRBD2 (6 bases). Germline V gene lookup returns CDR1 KGHSH and CDR2 LQKENI. The V gene lost 2 bases and the J gene lost 14 bases, with 13 bases spanning the gap. This CDR3 is 12 amino acids long. The DNA for the CDR3 is TGTGCCAGCTCACCAGTACGGGAGAAAGAGTTCTTC. Its translation: CASSPVREKEFF.

The J gene is TRBJ2-1, the V gene TRBV5-5; D remains unclear. Germline loops: CDR1 SGHKS, CDR2 YYEKEE (reference sequence). The V end lost 2 bases, the J end lost 5 bases, and 14 bases lay between the germline ends. The CDR3 loop spans 15 amino acids. This CDR3 reads CASSLLGLDNNEQFF. The CDR3 nucleotides are TGTGCCAGCAGCTTACTTGGGCTAGATAACAATGAGCAGTTCTTC.

The sample holds a few counts of this clonotype. V is TRBV4-1 and J is TRBJ2-5, with TRBD1 identical over 9 bases. CDR1 MGHRA and CDR2 YSYEKL come from the germline V gene. CDR3 length equals 13 residues. After removal of 5 bases from V and 9 bases from J, the junction contained 7 bases not matched to a gene. The CDR3 DNA follows: TGCGCCAGCAGCTCCCTGACAGGGGGAGCCCAGTACTTC. Its translation: CASSSLTGGAQYF.

Regarding this clonotype: The conserved final phenylalanine or tryptophan is absent from the CDR3, which likely points to a read error. The J gene is TRBJ1-5, the V gene TRBV27; weak D call: TRBD1 (5 bases). Trimming removed 6 bases from V and 5 bases from J, with 11 bases in between. Per germline, CDR1 MNHEY and CDR2 SMNVEV (reference sequence). The CDR3 sequence is 13 residues long. The CDR3 region is CASRGLGDQPQHL. The CDR3 DNA reads TGTGCCAGCAGGGGCCTGGGGGATCAGCCCCAGCATCTT.

This clonotype is a singleton in its sample. The gene calls are TRBV19 and TRBJ1-1, with TRBD1 as a possible D gene (6 bases). The CDR3 has 13 amino acids. The ends were cut back, 6 bases at V and 5 bases at J, with 13 bases in the middle. The germline gives CDR1 LNHDA, CDR2 SQIVND (reference sequence). The chain's CDR3 is CASSTGYRTEAFF. CDR3 sequence (DNA): TGTGCCAGTAGCACAGGGTATCGGACTGAAGCTTTCTTT. Based on the CDR3 plus reference TRBV19 and TRBJ1-1, the full variable domain is DGGITQSPKYLFRKEGQNVTLSCEQNLNHDAMYWYRQDPGQGLRLIYYSQIVNDFQKGDIAEGYSVSREKKESFPLTVTSAQKNPTAFYLCASSTGYRTEAFFGQGTRLTVV.

This clonotype was recorded only once. The chain's CDR3 is CASAELAESRGGELFF. The CDR3 DNA follows: TGTGCCAGCGCGGAACTAGCGGAGTCCCGGGGCGGGGAGCTGTTTTTT. J is TRBJ2-2 and V is TRBV2, with 8 bases identical to TRBD2. The CDR3 runs 16 residues. The germline CDR1 and CDR2 sequences are SNHLY and FYNNEI. The ends lost 8 bases at V and 7 bases at J; junction bases unmatched: 15.

At least ten counts were recorded for this clonotype. V usage is TRBV5-5 and J usage is TRBJ2-5, with TRBD1 identical over 9 bases. The CDR3 runs 15 residues. CDR1 is SGHKS and CDR2 is YYEKEE in the germline V gene (reference sequence). After removal of 2 bases from V and 3 bases from J, the junction contained 5 bases not matched to a gene. The CDR3 loop reads CASSLWDREEETQYF. The CDR3 DNA reads as TGTGCCAGCAGCTTATGGGACAGGGAGGAAGAGACCCAGTACTTC.

The chain links TRBV4-1 to TRBJ2-1; tentative D call: TRBD1 (8 bases). Trimming removed 6 bases from V and 0 bases from J, with 18 bases in between. Germline CDR1 is MGHRA and CDR2 is YSYEKL. The CDR3 has 17 residues. The CDR3 reads CASRLAQGGVSYNEQFF. CDR3 coding DNA: TGCGCCAGCAGGCTCGCACAGGGGGGGGTCTCCTACAATGAGCAGTTCTTC.

The V gene is TRBV18, the J gene TRBJ2-6; the D gene is possibly TRBD1 (6 bases). CDR1 and CDR2 (germline): KGHSH, LQKENI. The CDR3 loop spans 15 amino acids. V lost 4 bases to trimming and J lost 2 bases, with 9 bases between them. The CDR3 loop is CASSQGVTGANVLTF. For the CDR3, the DNA is TGTGCCAGCTCACAGGGGGTGACTGGGGCCAACGTCCTGACTTTC.

This clonotype was recorded only once. The CDR3: CASSLTDRDTEAFF. The CDR3 DNA is TGTGCCAGCAGTTTGACCGACAGGGACACTGAAGCTTTCTTT. V usage is TRBV6-2 or TRBV6-3 and J usage is TRBJ1-1; 7 bases are a match to TRBD1. The J segment lost 3 bases and the V segment lost 4 bases, leaving 5 bases of the junction unmatched. This CDR3 has 14 amino acids. Looked up from germline, CDR1 is MNHEY and CDR2 is SVGEGT.

The chain has TRBV24-1 and TRBJ2-5, with 9 positions matching TRBD1. The CDR3 runs 16 residues. Germline-derived CDR1 and CDR2 are KGHDR and SFDVKD. Trimming took 3 bases from V and 4 from J; bases not matched to a gene: 8. CDR3 sequence: CATSDPGQGRGETQYF. In DNA, the CDR3 is TGTGCCACCAGTGATCCCGGACAGGGGAGGGGAGAGACCCAGTACTTC.

The chain joins TRBV6-1 to TRBJ1-5; 7 bases align to TRBD1. Germline CDR1 MNHNS, CDR2 SASEGT. This CDR3 region has 17 residues. Trimming cost V 4 bases and J 3 bases; bases outside gene matches: 12. The CDR3 sequence: CASSANRQGKINQPQHF. The CDR3 region has the DNA TGTGCCAGCAGTGCTAACCGACAGGGAAAGATCAATCAGCCCCAGCATTTT.

J is TRBJ2-1 and V is TRBV20-1; 9 bases agree with TRBD1. The CDR3 has 14 amino acids. The germline CDR1 and CDR2 sequences are DFQATT and SNEGSKA (reference sequence). V dropped 7 bases and J dropped 1; count of bases not matched to a gene: 5. The CDR3, as DNA: TGCAGTGGCCTGGACAGGGGATCCTACAATGAGCAGTTCTTC. Translated, it gives CSGLDRGSYNEQFF.

The chain has TRBV6-5 and TRBJ2-1, with D possibly being TRBD2 (5 bases). Germline loops: CDR1 MNHEY, CDR2 SVGAGI. The CDR3 runs 17 residues. V dropped 0 bases and J dropped 0 bases, with 12 bases sitting between them. CDR3 DNA sequence: TGTGCCAGCAGTTACTCGGTCGGGGAAAGCTCCTACAATGAGCAGTTCTTC. It translates to CASSYSVGESSYNEQFF.

The chain uses TRBV6-2 or TRBV6-3 and TRBJ2-3; 11 nucleotides match TRBD2. Germline V CDR1 and CDR2: MNHEY, SVGEGT. J gave up 3 bases and V 6 bases, and 5 bases lay outside the gene matches. The CDR3 totals 15 residues. CDR3 sequence: CASRTGTSGTDTQYF. CDR3 in DNA: TGTGCCAGCAGAACCGGGACTAGCGGTACAGATACGCAGTATTTT.

This clonotype was seen once. The V call is TRBV12-3 or TRBV12-4, the J call TRBJ1-5, with D possibly being TRBD1 (5 bases). Trimming stripped 8 bases from V and 5 bases from J, with 19 bases between. The CDR3 sequence is 15 residues long. CDR3 in amino acids: CASSQVGRGDQPQHF. CDR3 nucleotides: TGTGCCAGCTCTCAGGTGGGGAGGGGAGATCAGCCCCAGCATTTT.

This chain uses TRBV28 with TRBJ2-7; 7 nucleotides align to TRBD1. This CDR3 contains 15 residues. V dropped 5 bases and J dropped 1; count of bases not matched to a gene: 8. Looked up from germline, CDR1 is MDHEN and CDR2 is SYDVKM. The CDR3, as DNA: TGTGCCAGCAGTCGCCCCGGGACAGCTTCCTACGAGCAGTACTTC. This sequence encodes CASSRPGTASYEQYF.

The CDR3 reads CASSFGPSSGYTF. The CDR3 nucleotides are TGTGCCAGCAGCTTCGGCCCCTCGAGTGGCTACACCTTC. The chain uses TRBV7-2 and TRBJ1-2; D gene uncertain. The germline CDR1 and CDR2 sequences are SGHTA and FQGNSA. The CDR3 runs 13 residues. V lost 3 bases, J lost 7 bases, and 12 bases lay in between.

This chain connects TRBV6-2 or TRBV6-3 to TRBJ1-6, with a possible D match to TRBD1 (5 bases). Germline CDR1 MNHEY, CDR2 SVGEGT. V gave up 7 bases and J gave up 2 bases, with 9 bases separating them. The CDR3 spans 14 residues. The CDR3 nucleotides are TGTGCCAGCATTAGACAGCCCTATAATTCACCCCTCCACTTT. It yields the protein CASIRQPYNSPLHF.

This clonotype appeared many times. A much larger clone lies one base from this, so it may be a read error. V is TRBV20-1 and J is TRBJ1-1, with TRBD1 as a possible D gene (5 bases). This CDR3 has 12 residues. Germline V lookup: CDR1 DFQATT, CDR2 SNEGSKA (reference sequence). V dropped 6 bases and J dropped 1 base, with 9 bases sitting between them. Written as DNA, the CDR3 is TGCAGTGCGCGGGGACCGAACACTGAAGCTTTCTTT. Translation: CSARGPNTEAFF.

The chain combines TRBV27 with TRBJ1-5; the match to TRBD1 covers 7 bases. This CDR3 region has 16 residues. V shed 2 bases, J shed 1 base, and the junction held 5 bases outside the gene matches. Per germline, CDR1 MNHEY and CDR2 SMNVEV (reference sequence). The CDR3 sequence: CASSLGRGRSNQPQHF. CDR3 coding DNA: TGTGCCAGCAGTTTAGGGAGGGGGCGAAGCAATCAGCCCCAGCATTTT.

This chain connects TRBV7-2 to TRBJ2-5; perhaps TRBD2 as D (5 bases). The CDR3 runs to 14 residues. V was shortened by 5 bases and J by 7 bases, with 17 bases between the two germline ends. CDR1 is SGHTA and CDR2 is FQGNSA in the germline V gene. CDR3: CASSVQSAAGTQYF. For the CDR3, the DNA is TGTGCCAGCAGCGTACAGTCGGCTGCGGGGACCCAGTACTTC.

As for this clonotype: At one of its ends the junction is not consistent with the germline gene, which may arise from a read error. The chain has TRBV3-1 and TRBJ2-7; D might be TRBD1 (6 bases). This CDR3 is 15 amino acids long. Per the germline V gene, CDR1 is LGHDT and CDR2 is YNNKEL (reference sequence). The CDR3 spells CASSQDVTGLWERYF. CDR3 in DNA: TGTGCCAGCAGCCAAGATGTTACAGGGCTATGGGAGCGGTACTTC.

This clonotype was counted between two and nine times. The chain combines TRBV5-1 with TRBJ1-4; TRBD1 is a possible D gene (6 bases). The CDR3 length is 14 residues. V shed 2 bases and J shed 6 bases, with 11 bases lying between them. Germline V gene data show CDR1 as SGHRS and CDR2 as YFSETQ. CDR3 amino acids: CASSFGTTDEKLFF. CDR3 nucleotide sequence: TGCGCCAGCAGCTTCGGGACAACCGATGAAAAACTGTTTTTT.

This chain uses TRBV20-1 with TRBJ2-1; 13 bases are a match to TRBD2. Germline CDR1 DFQATT, CDR2 SNEGSKA (reference sequence). After removal of 2 bases from V and 9 bases from J, the junction contained 7 bases not matched to a gene. The CDR3 is 15 residues long. The DNA of the CDR3 is TGCAGTGCTAGATTTACTAGCGGGGGGGCTCGTGAGCAGTTCTTC. This gives the protein CSARFTSGGAREQFF.

V is TRBV20-1 and J is TRBJ2-7; the D gene could be TRBD1 or TRBD2 (5 bases each). This CDR3 is 13 amino acids long. The germline gives CDR1 DFQATT, CDR2 SNEGSKA (reference sequence). With 5 bases removed from V and 5 bases from J, the gap between germline ends came to 16 bases. CDR3 amino acids: CSAARDRGHEQYF. The CDR3 nucleotides read TGCAGTGCTGCCCGGGACCGCGGGCACGAGCAGTACTTC.

There are a few counts of this clonotype. The rearrangement links TRBV15 to TRBJ1-2, with TRBD1 as a possible D gene (5 bases). The CDR3 is made up of 13 amino acids. Germline V lookup: CDR1 LNHNV, CDR2 YYDKDF (reference sequence). Deletions cut 5 bases from V and 10 bases from J, with 17 bases between. The CDR3 is CATSPRIQEDYTF. The CDR3 bases are TGTGCCACCAGCCCGCGTATACAGGAGGACTACACCTTC.

This clonotype was counted a few times. A single base separates this from a much larger clone, so it may be a read error. The V and J genes are TRBV29-1 and TRBJ2-1; tentative D call: TRBD2 (6 bases). The CDR3 consists of 15 residues. The ends were cut back, 7 bases at V and 7 bases at J, with 23 bases in the middle. The germline gives CDR1 SQVTM, CDR2 ANQGSEA. CDR3 protein: CSASQGGSRGNEQFF. As DNA, the CDR3 is TGCAGCGCCAGTCAGGGAGGCTCTCGGGGAAATGAGCAGTTCTTC.